This T cell receptor (beta chain) was captured in a study of T cell responses to AZD1222 COVID-19 vaccine. Study at large: Investigators merged groups given second doses at roughly 4 or roughly 12 weeks. Study-level results: In the spike-specific TCR repertoire, nearly half reportedly target unmutated variant regions. Among AZD1222 vaccinees, only six or seven were seropositive at baseline. The donor group comprised mostly white British people and more females; the analysis possibly underestimated clonal diversity.

Profiled with immunoSEQ multiplex PCR; TCRdb holds only in-frame clones, not every one. The repertoire includes about 130,000 clones, around nine tenths of them detected once, and 5% to 6% sits in the top ten. As for this clone: Its antigen is undetermined.

Germline loops: CDR1 LGHNA, CDR2 YSLEER. The junction had 1 base not matched to a gene; V was cut back by 1 base and J by 5 bases. The CDR3 has 14 residues. Sequenced here: peripheral blood, sampled on day 0 of AZD1222 vaccination. The receptor comes from an adult in good health. The chain is built from TRBV4-3 and TRBJ1-2, with 10 bases matching TRBD1. CDR3: CASSQGQGAYGYTF. CDR3 DNA: TGCGCCAGCAGCCAAGGACAGGGGGCGTATGGCTACACCTTC.